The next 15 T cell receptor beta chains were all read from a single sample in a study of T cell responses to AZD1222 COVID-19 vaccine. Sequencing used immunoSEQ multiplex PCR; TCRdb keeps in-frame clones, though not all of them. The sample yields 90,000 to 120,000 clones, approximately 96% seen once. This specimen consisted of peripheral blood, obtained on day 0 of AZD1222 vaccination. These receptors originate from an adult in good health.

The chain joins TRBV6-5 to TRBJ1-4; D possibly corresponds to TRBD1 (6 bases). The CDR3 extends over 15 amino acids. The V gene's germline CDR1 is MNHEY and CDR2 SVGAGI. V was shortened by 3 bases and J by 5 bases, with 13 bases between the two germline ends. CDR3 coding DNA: TGTGCCAGCAGTTATGGCGGGACACGAAATGAAAAACTGTTTTTT. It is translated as CASSYGGTRNEKLFF.

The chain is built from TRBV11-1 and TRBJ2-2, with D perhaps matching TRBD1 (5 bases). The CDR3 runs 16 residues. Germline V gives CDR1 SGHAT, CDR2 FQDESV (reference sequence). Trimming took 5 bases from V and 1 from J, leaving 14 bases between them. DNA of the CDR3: TGTGCCAGCAGCCCCCCGTCAGGGCGGAACACCGGGGAGCTGTTTTTT. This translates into CASSPPSGRNTGELFF.

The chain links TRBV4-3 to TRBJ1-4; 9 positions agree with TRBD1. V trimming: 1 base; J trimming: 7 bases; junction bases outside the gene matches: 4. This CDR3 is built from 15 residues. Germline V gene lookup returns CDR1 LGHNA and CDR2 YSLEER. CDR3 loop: CASSQGDRAGEKLFF. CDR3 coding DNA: TGCGCCAGCAGCCAAGGGGACAGGGCGGGTGAAAAACTGTTTTTT.

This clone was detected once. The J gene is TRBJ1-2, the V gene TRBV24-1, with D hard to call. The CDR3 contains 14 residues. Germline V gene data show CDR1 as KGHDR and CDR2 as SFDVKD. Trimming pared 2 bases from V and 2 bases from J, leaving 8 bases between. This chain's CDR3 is CATSDWRMNYGYTF. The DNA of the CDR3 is TGTGCCACCAGTGATTGGCGGATGAACTATGGCTACACCTTC.

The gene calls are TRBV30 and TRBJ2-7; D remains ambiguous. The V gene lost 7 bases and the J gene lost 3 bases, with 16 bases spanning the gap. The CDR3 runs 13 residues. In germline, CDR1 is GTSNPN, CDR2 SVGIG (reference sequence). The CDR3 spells CALAAEQFYEQYF. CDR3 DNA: TGTGCCTTGGCGGCTGAGCAGTTCTACGAGCAGTACTTC.

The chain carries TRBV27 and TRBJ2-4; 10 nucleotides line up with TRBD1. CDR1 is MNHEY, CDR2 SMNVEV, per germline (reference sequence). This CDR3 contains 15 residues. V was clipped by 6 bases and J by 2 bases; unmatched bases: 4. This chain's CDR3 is CASSGQGEPKNIQYF. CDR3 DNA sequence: TGTGCCAGCAGCGGACAGGGGGAACCCAAAAACATTCAGTACTTC.

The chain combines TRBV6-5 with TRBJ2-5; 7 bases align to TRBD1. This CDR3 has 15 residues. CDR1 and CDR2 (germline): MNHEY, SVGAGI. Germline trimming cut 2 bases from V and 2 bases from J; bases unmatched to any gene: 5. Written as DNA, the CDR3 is TGTGCCAGCAGTTACATCGGACAGGTACAAGAGACCCAGTACTTC. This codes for CASSYIGQVQETQYF.

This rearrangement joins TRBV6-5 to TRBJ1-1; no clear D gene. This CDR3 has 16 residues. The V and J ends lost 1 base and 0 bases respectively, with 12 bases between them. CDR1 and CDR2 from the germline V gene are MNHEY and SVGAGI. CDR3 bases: TGTGCCAGCAGTTACTTACTACGTCCGGTGAACACTGAAGCTTTCTTT. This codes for CASSYLLRPVNTEAFF.

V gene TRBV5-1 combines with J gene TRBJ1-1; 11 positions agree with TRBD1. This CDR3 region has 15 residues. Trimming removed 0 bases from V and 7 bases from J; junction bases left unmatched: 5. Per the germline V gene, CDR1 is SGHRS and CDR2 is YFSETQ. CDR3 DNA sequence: TGCGCCAGCAGCTTGGGTGTGGGGACAGGGGGTGAAGCTTTCTTT. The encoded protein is CASSLGVGTGGEAFF. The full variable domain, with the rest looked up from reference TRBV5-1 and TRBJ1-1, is KAGVTQTPRYLIKTRGQQVTLSCSPISGHRSVSWYQQTPGQGLQFLFEYFSETQRNKGNFPGRFSGRQFSNSRSEMNVSTLELGDSALYLCASSLGVGTGGEAFFGQGTRLTVV.

The CDR3 DNA follows: TGTGCCAGCAGCTTATGGACCGGGACCCTGAACACTGAAGCTTTCTTT. As protein: CASSLWTGTLNTEAFF. The V call is TRBV7-6, the J call TRBJ1-1; D may be TRBD1 (5 bases). The CDR3 consists of 16 residues. V lost 2 bases and J 0 bases, leaving 13 bases between the germline ends. Germline-derived CDR1 and CDR2 are SGHVS and FNYEAQ.

The CDR3 nucleotides read TGTGCCTGGAGGACCACAGGGTTTAACTATGGCTACACCTTC. Translating it yields CAWRTTGFNYGYTF. The chain is built from TRBV30 and TRBJ1-2, with D possibly matching TRBD1 (6 bases). The CDR3 spans 14 residues. Per the germline V gene, CDR1 is GTSNPN and CDR2 is SVGIG (reference sequence). Trimming cost V 3 bases and J 1 base, with 12 bases left between them.

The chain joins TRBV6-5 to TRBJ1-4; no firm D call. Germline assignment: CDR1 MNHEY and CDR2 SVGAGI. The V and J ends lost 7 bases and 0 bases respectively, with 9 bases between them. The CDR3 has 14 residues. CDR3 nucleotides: TGTGCCAGCAAAGGAGGTGCAACTAATGAAAAACTGTTTTTT. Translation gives CASKGGATNEKLFF.

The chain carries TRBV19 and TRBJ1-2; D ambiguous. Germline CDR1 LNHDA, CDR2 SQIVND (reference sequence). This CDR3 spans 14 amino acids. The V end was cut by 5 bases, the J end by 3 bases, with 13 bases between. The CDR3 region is CASSPPQSYYGYTF. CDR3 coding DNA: TGTGCCAGTAGTCCCCCGCAGAGTTACTATGGCTACACCTTC.

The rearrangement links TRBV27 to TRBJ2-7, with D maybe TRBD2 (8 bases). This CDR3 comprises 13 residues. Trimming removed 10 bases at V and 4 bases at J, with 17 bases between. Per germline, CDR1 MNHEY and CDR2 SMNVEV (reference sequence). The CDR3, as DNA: TGTGCCACCACCGGGGGGGGACAGTACGAGCAGTACTTC. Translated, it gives CATTGGGQYEQYF.

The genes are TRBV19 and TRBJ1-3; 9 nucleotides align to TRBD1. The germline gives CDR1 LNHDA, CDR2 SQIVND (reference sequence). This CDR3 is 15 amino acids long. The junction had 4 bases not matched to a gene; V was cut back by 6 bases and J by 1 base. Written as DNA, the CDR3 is TGTGCCAGTAGCACCGGGACAGGGTCTGGAAACACCATATATTTT. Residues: CASSTGTGSGNTIYF. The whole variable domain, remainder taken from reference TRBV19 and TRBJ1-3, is DGGITQSPKYLFRKEGQNVTLSCEQNLNHDAMYWYRQDPGQGLRLIYYSQIVNDFQKGDIAEGYSVSREKKESFPLTVTSAQKNPTAFYLCASSTGTGSGNTIYFGEGSWLTVV.